This T cell receptor (beta chain) derives from a study of post-analysis software for immune sequencing data. Study observations and caveats: With TRBV5-6, TRBV5-1 and TRBV20-1 included, several TRBV segments were more frequent in patients than in controls. Versus controls, multiple sclerosis patients showed significantly lower diversity (normalized Chao1).

Comments on this clonotype: Its antigen remains unidentified.

The V gene end was trimmed by 8 bases and the J gene end by 8 bases; junction bases not matched to a gene: 11. Germline CDR1 SQVTM, CDR2 ANQGSEA. This CDR3 region has 12 residues. Tagging with unique molecular identifiers was a feature of the TCR beta cDNA libraries. A single record per CDR3 protein comes from TCRdb applying MiXCR to the PCR reads. The profile covers about 180,000 distinct CDR3 sequences, with approximately 28% appearing a single time and about 1.4% taken by the ten largest. The rearrangement links TRBV29-1 to TRBJ1-2; TRBD1 matches at 7 bases. The sequenced material came from blood. This clonotype was obtained from a girl aged 5 to 17 with multiple sclerosis. CDR3 region: CSILLGGRGYTF. The CDR3 region has the DNA TGCAGCATCCTATTAGGGGGCCGCGGCTACACCTTC.